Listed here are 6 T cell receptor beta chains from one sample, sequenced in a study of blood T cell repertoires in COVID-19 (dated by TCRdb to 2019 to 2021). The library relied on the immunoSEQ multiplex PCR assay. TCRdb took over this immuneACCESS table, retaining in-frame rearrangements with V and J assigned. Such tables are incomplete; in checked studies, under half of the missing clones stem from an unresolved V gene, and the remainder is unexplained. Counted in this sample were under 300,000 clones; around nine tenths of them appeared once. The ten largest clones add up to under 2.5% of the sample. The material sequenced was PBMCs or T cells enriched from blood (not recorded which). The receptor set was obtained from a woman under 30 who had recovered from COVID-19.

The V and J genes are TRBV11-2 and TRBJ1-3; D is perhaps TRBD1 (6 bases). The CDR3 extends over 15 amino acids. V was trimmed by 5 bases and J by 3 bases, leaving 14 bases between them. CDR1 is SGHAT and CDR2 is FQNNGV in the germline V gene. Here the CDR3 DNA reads TGTGCCAGCAGCCCTCAGGGGTACAATGGAAACACCATATATTTT. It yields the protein CASSPQGYNGNTIYF.

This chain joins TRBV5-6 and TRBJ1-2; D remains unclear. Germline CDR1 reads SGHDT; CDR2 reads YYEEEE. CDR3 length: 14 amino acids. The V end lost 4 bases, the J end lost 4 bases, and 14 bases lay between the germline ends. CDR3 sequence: CASSPTAGIYGYTF. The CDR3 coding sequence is TGTGCCAGCAGCCCTACCGCAGGTATCTATGGCTACACCTTC.

The CDR3 protein is CASSLDEVVSYREQFF. The DNA of the CDR3 is TGTGCCAGCAGCTTGGACGAAGTGGTTAGCTATCGGGAGCAGTTCTTC. The V gene is TRBV5-5, the J gene TRBJ2-1; D gene unclear. CDR3 length: 16 amino acids. The V gene's germline CDR1 is SGHKS and CDR2 YYEKEE (reference sequence). With 0 bases removed from V and 10 bases from J, the gap between germline ends came to 20 bases.

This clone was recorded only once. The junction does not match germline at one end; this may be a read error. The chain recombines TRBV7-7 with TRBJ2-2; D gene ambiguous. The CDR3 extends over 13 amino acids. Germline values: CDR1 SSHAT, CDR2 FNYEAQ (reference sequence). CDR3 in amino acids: CASSLTRTGELFF. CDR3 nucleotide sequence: TGTGCTAGCAGCTTAACCAGAACCGGGGAGCTGTTTTTT.

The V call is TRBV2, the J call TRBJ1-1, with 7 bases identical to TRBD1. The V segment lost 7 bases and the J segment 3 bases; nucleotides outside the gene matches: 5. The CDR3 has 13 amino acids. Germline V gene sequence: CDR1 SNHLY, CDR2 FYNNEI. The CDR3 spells CASNRGPDTEAFF. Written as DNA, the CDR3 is TGTGCCAGCAACAGGGGTCCCGACACTGAAGCTTTCTTT.

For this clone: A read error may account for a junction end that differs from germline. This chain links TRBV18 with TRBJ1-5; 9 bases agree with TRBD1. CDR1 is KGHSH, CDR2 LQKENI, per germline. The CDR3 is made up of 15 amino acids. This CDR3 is CASSPLGTGNQPQHF. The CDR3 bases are TGTGCCAGCTCGCCACTCGGGACAGGGAATCAGCCCCAGCATTTT.